These 15 T cell receptor beta chains were all obtained from the same sample, sequenced in a study of shared clonotypes between healthy human individuals. Here immunoSEQ multiplex PCR was the method, and the copy in TCRdb shows in-frame clones only, minus some. Here the sample spans about 2 million clones, 95% being singletons. Sequencing was carried out using naive CD4+ T cells sorted from blood. Subset indicated: CD45RA+ positively selected. These receptors all stem from a man between 18 and 29 years old in good health.

This chain uses TRBV6-1 with TRBJ2-3; the D gene is possibly TRBD2 (8 bases). CDR1 is MNHNS and CDR2 is SASEGT in the germline V gene. The V gene lost 7 bases and the J gene lost 1 base, with 15 bases spanning the gap. CDR3 length equals 15 residues. CDR3 nucleotides: TGTGCCAGCACGGGAGGGGGCTATGGCACAGATACGCAGTATTTT. Translation: CASTGGGYGTDTQYF.

V is TRBV5-1 and J is TRBJ1-3, with 8 nucleotides matching TRBD1. The CDR3 consists of 16 residues. V shed 4 bases, J shed 4 bases, and the junction held 10 bases outside the gene matches. Germline CDR1 and CDR2: SGHRS and YFSETQ. The CDR3 protein is CASSRSTGGSGNTIYF. The DNA of the CDR3 is TGCGCCAGCAGCCGATCTACAGGGGGATCCGGAAACACCATATATTTT. The whole variable domain, filled in from reference TRBV5-1 and TRBJ1-3, reads KAGVTQTPRYLIKTRGQQVTLSCSPISGHRSVSWYQQTPGQGLQFLFEYFSETQRNKGNFPGRFSGRQFSNSRSEMNVSTLELGDSALYLCASSRSTGGSGNTIYFGEGSWLTVV.

J is TRBJ2-3 and V is TRBV2, with D unclear. The V end lost 9 bases, the J end lost 0 bases, and 10 bases lay between the germline ends. This CDR3 is built from 13 residues. CDR1 SNHLY and CDR2 FYNNEI come from the germline V gene. As DNA, the CDR3 is TGTGCCAGAGAGACCTCTAGCACAGATACGCAGTATTTT. Encoded protein: CARETSSTDTQYF.

This rearrangement joins TRBV29-1 to TRBJ2-5, with D possibly being TRBD2 (6 bases). Trimming shortened V by 3 bases and J by 4 bases, and 9 bases separated the two germline ends. The CDR3 runs 12 residues. The germline CDR1 and CDR2 sequences are SQVTM and ANQGSEA. CDR3 bases: TGCAGCGTTGATGACGGGGGAGAGACCCAGTACTTC. Residues: CSVDDGGETQYF.

This rearrangement joins TRBV19 to TRBJ1-3; D uncertain. Trimming pared 6 bases from V and 4 bases from J, leaving 1 base between. The germline V gene has CDR1 LNHDA and CDR2 SQIVND (reference sequence). This CDR3 region has 10 residues. CDR3 nucleotide sequence: TGTGCCAGTAGAGGAAACACCATATATTTT. This sequence encodes CASRGNTIYF.

This clone has a single count. V and J are TRBV7-9 and TRBJ2-2; tentatively, D is TRBD1 (6 bases). V gave up 11 bases and J gave up 1 base, with 17 bases separating them. This CDR3 has 15 residues. From germline, CDR1 is SEHNR and CDR2 FQNEAQ (reference sequence). For the CDR3, the DNA is TGTGCCGTAAAAGGGCAGGGGAGGAACACCGGGGAGCTGTTTTTT. Encoded protein: CAVKGQGRNTGELFF.

This chain connects TRBV7-8 to TRBJ2-1; the D gene could be TRBD1 or TRBD2 (5 bases each). This CDR3 has 16 amino acids. The V gene lost 1 base and the J gene lost 3 bases, with 13 bases spanning the gap. Germline CDR1 and CDR2: SGHVS and FQNEAQ. The CDR3 nucleotides are TGTGCCAGCAGCTTAGTCCTGAGTGGGGGCTACAATGAGCAGTTCTTC. It codes for CASSLVLSGGYNEQFF.

Details on this clone: Other nucleotide sequences in the sample specify the same CDR3. The V gene is TRBV9, the J gene TRBJ2-1; TRBD2 is a possible D gene (5 bases). Trimming stripped 0 bases from V and 2 bases from J, with 9 bases between. This CDR3 has 15 amino acids. The germline CDR1 and CDR2 sequences are SGDLS and YYNGEE. This CDR3 is CASSVAGSPYNEQFF. The CDR3 DNA is TGTGCCAGCAGCGTAGCGGGGAGCCCCTACAATGAGCAGTTCTTC.

The rearrangement uses TRBV18 and TRBJ2-7, with 11 bases fitting TRBD1. Germline lookup yields CDR1 KGHSH and CDR2 LQKENI. CDR3 length: 16 residues. J lost 2 bases, V lost 3 bases, and 6 bases had no gene match. CDR3 protein: CASSPSTGQGAYEQYF. The CDR3 nucleotides read TGTGCCAGCTCACCTTCCACGGGACAGGGGGCCTACGAGCAGTACTTC. The complete variable domain, with remaining parts taken from reference TRBV18 and TRBJ2-7, reads NAGVMQNPRHLVRRRGQEARLRCSPMKGHSHVYWYRQLPEEGLKFMVYLQKENIIDESGMPKERFSAEFPKEGPSILRIQQVVRGDSAAYFCASSPSTGQGAYEQYFGPGTRLTVT.

The rearrangement uses TRBV29-1 and TRBJ2-1; 7 bases map to TRBD2. V lost 6 bases to trimming and J lost 5 bases; unmatched junction nucleotides: 7. The CDR3 covers 13 residues. Germline V lookup: CDR1 SQVTM, CDR2 ANQGSEA. This CDR3 is CSVHSGLNNEQFF. CDR3 in DNA: TGCAGCGTCCATAGCGGGTTGAACAATGAGCAGTTCTTC.

V gene TRBV5-6 combines with J gene TRBJ2-4; D not resolved. This CDR3 is built from 16 residues. V dropped 0 bases and J dropped 0 bases, with 10 bases sitting between them. Germline V CDR1 and CDR2: SGHDT, YYEEEE. CDR3 region: CASSLGGGSAKNIQYF. The CDR3 DNA reads as TGTGCCAGCAGCTTGGGAGGTGGATCAGCCAAAAACATTCAGTACTTC.

Comment on this clone: One end of the junction does not line up with germline, which may come from a read error. This sequence joins TRBV30 and TRBJ1-1; no clear D. The CDR3 contains 13 residues. The germline V gene has CDR1 GTSNPN and CDR2 SVGIG (reference sequence). The CDR3 spells CAWSVRENTEASF. CDR3 coding DNA: TGTGCCTGGAGTGTAAGAGAGAACACTGAAGCTTCCTTT.

The chain employs TRBV10-3 and TRBJ2-2; the D gene is possibly TRBD2 (6 bases). Trimming pared 4 bases from V and 6 bases from J, leaving 15 bases between. Per the germline V gene, CDR1 is ENHRY and CDR2 is SYGVKD. There are 15 residues in the CDR3. Written as DNA, the CDR3 is TGTGCCATCAGTGTAGCAGGAGGGGAGGCCGGGGAGCTGTTTTTT. It encodes CAISVAGGEAGELFF.

The V call is TRBV6-1, the J call TRBJ1-2; weak D call: TRBD1 (5 bases). V lost 6 bases to trimming and J lost 4 bases, with 15 bases between them. Looked up from germline, CDR1 is MNHNS and CDR2 is SASEGT. The CDR3 is 14 residues long. The DNA for the CDR3 is TGTGCCAGCAGCCAAGGGGCAGGGAGCTATGGCTACACCTTC. Its translation is CASSQGAGSYGYTF.

V and J are TRBV5-4 and TRBJ1-4, with D possibly being TRBD1 (5 bases). V was cut by 4 bases and J by 8 bases, with 21 bases left in between. Germline lookup yields CDR1 SGHNT and CDR2 YYREEE (reference sequence). The CDR3 is 16 amino acids. The CDR3: CASSPDLGEVREKLFF. CDR3 bases: TGTGCCAGCAGCCCGGACTTGGGGGAAGTCAGGGAAAAACTGTTTTTT. The complete variable domain, with remaining parts taken from reference TRBV5-4 and TRBJ1-4, reads ETGVTQSPTHLIKTRGQQVTLRCSSQSGHNTVSWYQQALGQGPQFIFQYYREEENGRGNFPPRFSGLQFPNYSSELNVNALELDDSALYLCASSPDLGEVREKLFFGSGTQLSVL.